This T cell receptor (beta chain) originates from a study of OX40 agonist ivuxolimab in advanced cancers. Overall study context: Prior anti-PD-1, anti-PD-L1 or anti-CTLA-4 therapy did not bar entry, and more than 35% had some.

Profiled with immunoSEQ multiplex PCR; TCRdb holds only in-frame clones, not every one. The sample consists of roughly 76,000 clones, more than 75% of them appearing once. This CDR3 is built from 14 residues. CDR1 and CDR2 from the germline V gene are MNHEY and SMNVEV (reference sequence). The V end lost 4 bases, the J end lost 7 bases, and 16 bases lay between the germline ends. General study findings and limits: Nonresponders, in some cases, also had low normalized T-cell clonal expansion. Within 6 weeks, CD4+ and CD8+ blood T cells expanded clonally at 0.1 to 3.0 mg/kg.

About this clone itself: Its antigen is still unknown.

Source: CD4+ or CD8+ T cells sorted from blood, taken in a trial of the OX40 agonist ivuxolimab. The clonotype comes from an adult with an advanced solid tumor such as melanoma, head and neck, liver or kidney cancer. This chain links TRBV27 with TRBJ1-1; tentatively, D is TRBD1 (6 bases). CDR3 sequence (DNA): TGTGCCAGCAGTTCTTACAGGGTAAATAATGAAGCTTTCTTT. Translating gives CASSSYRVNNEAFF.